Ten or more counts support the clone carrying this T cell receptor beta chain. This entry comes from a study of identical twins. Each CDR3 protein is one row after TCRdb ran MiXCR on the 5' RACE reads. The sample carries around 670,000 distinct CDR3 sequences, 5.5% to 6.5% recorded once. Germline CDR1 reads MDHEN; CDR2 reads SYDVKM. The CDR3 runs to 13 residues. Between the trimmed V and J ends, which lost 8 bases and 4 bases, there was a span of 13 bases. The genes are TRBV28 and TRBJ2-3; possible D gene TRBD2, 6 bases. This sequence was found in a man between 18 and 35 years old in good health. The sequencing input was naive T cells sorted from blood. Here the CDR3 DNA reads TGTGCCAGCGGACTACAGAGCCCAGATACGCAGTATTTT. The encoded protein is CASGLQSPDTQYF.